The 8 T cell receptor beta chains below come from one sample, sequenced in a study of CD8 T cells in ankylosing spondylitis. Via MiXCR, TCRdb re-called the 5' RACE reads, giving one row per CDR3 protein. This sample has a few hundred thousand distinct CDR3 sequences, with roughly 10% found just once. The material sequenced was blood, either unsorted or a sorted T cell fraction (not recorded which). These TCRs come from a male donor with ankylosing spondylitis or in good health (not recorded which).

The chain has TRBV20-1 and TRBJ1-1; perhaps TRBD1 as D (5 bases). V was trimmed by 1 base and J by 0 bases, leaving 12 bases between them. The CDR3 extends over 15 amino acids. The germline V gene encodes CDR1 DFQATT and CDR2 SNEGSKA (reference sequence). The CDR3 bases are TGCAGTGCTAGAGGGGGGAGGTCGATGAACACTGAAGCTTTCTTT. Its protein is CSARGGRSMNTEAFF.

There are a few counts of this clonotype. This chain links TRBV20-1 with TRBJ2-7, with D maybe TRBD2 (6 bases). With 6 bases removed from V and 3 bases from J, the gap between germline ends came to 21 bases. Germline CDR1 DFQATT, CDR2 SNEGSKA (reference sequence). This CDR3 contains 15 residues. CDR3 in amino acids: CSAPGKTGVIYEQYF. As DNA, the CDR3 is TGCAGTGCCCCGGGTAAGACGGGGGTCATCTACGAGCAGTACTTC.

This clonotype was detected ten times or more. The chain carries TRBV5-1 and TRBJ2-1; D is ambiguous. The V and J ends lost 4 bases and 3 bases respectively, with 17 bases between them. The CDR3 loop spans 16 amino acids. Per germline, CDR1 SGHRS and CDR2 YFSETQ. This chain's CDR3 is CASSLAWAEIYNEQFF. DNA of the CDR3: TGCGCCAGCAGCCTGGCTTGGGCGGAGATCTACAATGAGCAGTTCTTC.

The V call is TRBV5-5, the J call TRBJ2-2, with no clear D. The CDR3 totals 15 residues. The V gene's germline CDR1 is SGHKS and CDR2 YYEKEE (reference sequence). V shed 0 bases and J shed 6 bases, with 12 bases lying between them. The CDR3 spells CASSLAPRSPGELFF. CDR3 DNA: TGTGCCAGCAGCTTGGCCCCCCGATCCCCCGGGGAGCTGTTTTTT.

This clonotype occurred many times. The genes are TRBV29-1 and TRBJ2-7, with 11 bases lining up with TRBD1. This CDR3 has 14 residues. The junction had 9 bases not matched to a gene; V was cut back by 5 bases and J by 6 bases. Germline V gene sequence: CDR1 SQVTM, CDR2 ANQGSEA. DNA for the CDR3: TGCAGCGTTATTCCGGGACAGGGGGTCGGCGAGCAGTACTTC. This sequence encodes CSVIPGQGVGEQYF.

This clonotype showed up just a few times. The chain joins TRBV29-1 to TRBJ2-3; the match to TRBD2 covers 7 bases. Germline V gene lookup returns CDR1 SQVTM and CDR2 ANQGSEA. The CDR3 is made up of 11 amino acids. J gave up 10 bases and V 3 bases, and 4 bases lay outside the gene matches. The CDR3 region has the DNA TGCAGCGTTGACTGGGGGAGGGCGCAGTATTTT. It encodes CSVDWGRAQYF.

This clonotype was detected only a few times. The rearrangement uses TRBV6-6 and TRBJ2-7; D is unresolved. The CDR3 extends over 12 amino acids. Germline assignment: CDR1 MNHNY and CDR2 SVGAGI (reference sequence). The V end lost 5 bases, the J end lost 6 bases, and 11 bases lay between the germline ends. This chain's CDR3 is CASSALGPEQYF. The DNA of the CDR3 is TGTGCCAGCAGTGCCCTGGGTCCCGAGCAGTACTTC.

The sample holds many counts of this clonotype. The V gene is TRBV5-1, the J gene TRBJ1-6; D gene unclear. Germline-derived CDR1 and CDR2 are SGHRS and YFSETQ. This CDR3 contains 13 residues. V lost 0 bases to trimming and J lost 7 bases, with 5 bases between them. The CDR3 coding sequence is TGCGCCAGCAGCTTGGATGTGAATTCACCCCTCCACTTT. Protein: CASSLDVNSPLHF.